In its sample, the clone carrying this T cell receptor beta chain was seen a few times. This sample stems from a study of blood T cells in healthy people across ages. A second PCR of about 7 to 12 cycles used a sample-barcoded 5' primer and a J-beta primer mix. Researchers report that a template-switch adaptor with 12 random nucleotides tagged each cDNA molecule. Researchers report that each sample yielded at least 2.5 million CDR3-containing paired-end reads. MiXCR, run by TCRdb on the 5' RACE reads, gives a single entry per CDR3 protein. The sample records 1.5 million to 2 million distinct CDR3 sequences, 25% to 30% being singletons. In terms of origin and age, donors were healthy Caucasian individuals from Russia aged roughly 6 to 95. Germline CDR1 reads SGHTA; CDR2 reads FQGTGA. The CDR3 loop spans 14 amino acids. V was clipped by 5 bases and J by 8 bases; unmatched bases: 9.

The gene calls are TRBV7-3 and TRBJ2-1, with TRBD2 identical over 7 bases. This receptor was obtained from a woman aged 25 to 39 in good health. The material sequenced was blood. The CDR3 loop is CASSLGGAAYEQFF. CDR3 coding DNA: TGTGCCAGCAGCCTGGGAGGGGCCGCCTATGAGCAGTTCTTC.